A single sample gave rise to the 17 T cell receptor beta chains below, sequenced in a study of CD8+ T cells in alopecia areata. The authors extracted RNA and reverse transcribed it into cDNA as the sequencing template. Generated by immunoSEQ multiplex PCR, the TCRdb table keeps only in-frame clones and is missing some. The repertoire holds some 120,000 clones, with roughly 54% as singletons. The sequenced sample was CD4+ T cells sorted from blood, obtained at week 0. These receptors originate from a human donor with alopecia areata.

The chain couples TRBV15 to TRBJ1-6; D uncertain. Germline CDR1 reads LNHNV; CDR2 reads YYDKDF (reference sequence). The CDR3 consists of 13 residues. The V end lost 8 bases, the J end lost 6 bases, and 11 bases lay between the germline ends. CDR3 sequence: CATAEGSNSPLHF. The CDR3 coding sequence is TGTGCCACCGCGGAGGGAAGTAATTCACCCCTCCACTTT. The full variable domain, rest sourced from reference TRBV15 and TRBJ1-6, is DAMVIQNPRYQVTQFGKPVTLSCSQTLNHNVMYWYQQKSSQAPKLLFHYYDKDFNNEADTPDNFQSRRPNTSFCFLDIRSPGLGDTAMYLCATAEGSNSPLHFGNGTRLTVT.

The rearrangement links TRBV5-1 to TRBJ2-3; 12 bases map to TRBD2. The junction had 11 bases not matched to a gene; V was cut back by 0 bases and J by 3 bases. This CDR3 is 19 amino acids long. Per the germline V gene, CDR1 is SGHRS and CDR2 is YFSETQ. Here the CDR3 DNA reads TGCGCCAGCAGCTTGGTCGGGCTAGCGGGGGGGCTCAAAACAGATACGCAGTATTTT. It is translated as CASSLVGLAGGLKTDTQYF.

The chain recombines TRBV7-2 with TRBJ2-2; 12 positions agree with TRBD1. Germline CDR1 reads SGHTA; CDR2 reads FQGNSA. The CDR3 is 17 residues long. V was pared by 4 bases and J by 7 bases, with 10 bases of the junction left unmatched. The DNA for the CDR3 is TGTGCCAGCAGCTCTCGAGGGACAGGGGGCGCGGACGGGGAGCTGTTTTTT. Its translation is CASSSRGTGGADGELFF.

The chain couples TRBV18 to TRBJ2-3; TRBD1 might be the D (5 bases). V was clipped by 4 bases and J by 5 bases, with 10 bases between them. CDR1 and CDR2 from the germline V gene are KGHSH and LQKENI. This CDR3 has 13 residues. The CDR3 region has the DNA TGTGCCAGCTCACGTCAGGGCGGAGATACGCAGTATTTT. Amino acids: CASSRQGGDTQYF.

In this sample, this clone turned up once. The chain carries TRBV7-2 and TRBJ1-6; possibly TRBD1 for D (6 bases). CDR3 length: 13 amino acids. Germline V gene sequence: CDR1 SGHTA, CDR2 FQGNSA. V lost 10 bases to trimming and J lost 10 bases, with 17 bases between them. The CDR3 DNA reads TGTGCCACCGGTGGGACAATACGGTCACCCCTCCACTTT. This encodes CATGGTIRSPLHF. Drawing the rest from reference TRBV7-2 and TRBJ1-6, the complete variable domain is GAGVSQSPSNKVTEKGKDVELRCDPISGHTALYWYRQSLGQGLEFLIYFQGNSAPDKSGLPSDRFSAERTGGSVSTLTIQRTQQEDSAVYLCATGGTIRSPLHFGNGTRLTVT.

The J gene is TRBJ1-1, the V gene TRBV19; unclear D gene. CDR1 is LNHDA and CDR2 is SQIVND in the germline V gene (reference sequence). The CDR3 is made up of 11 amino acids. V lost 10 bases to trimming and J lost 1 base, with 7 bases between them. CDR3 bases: TGTGCCACCCAGAGGAACACTGAAGCTTTCTTT. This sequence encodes CATQRNTEAFF.

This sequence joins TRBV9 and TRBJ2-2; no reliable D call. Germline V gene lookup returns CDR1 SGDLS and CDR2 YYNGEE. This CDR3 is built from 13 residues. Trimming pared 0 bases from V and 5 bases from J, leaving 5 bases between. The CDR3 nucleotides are TGTGCCAGCAGCGTAGGGTCTACCGGGGAGCTGTTTTTT. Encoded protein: CASSVGSTGELFF.

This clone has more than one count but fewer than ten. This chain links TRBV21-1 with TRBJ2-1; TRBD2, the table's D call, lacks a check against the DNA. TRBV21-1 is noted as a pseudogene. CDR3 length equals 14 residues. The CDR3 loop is CASEGGETYNEQFF. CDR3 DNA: TGTGCCTCCGAGGGAGGGGAGACCTACAATGAGCAGTTCTTC.

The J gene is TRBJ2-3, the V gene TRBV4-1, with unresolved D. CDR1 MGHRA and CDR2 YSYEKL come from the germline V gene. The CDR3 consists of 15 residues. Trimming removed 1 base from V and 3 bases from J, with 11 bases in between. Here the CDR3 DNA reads TGCGCCAGCAGCCAAGTGGGCTCCCGTACAGATACGCAGTATTTT. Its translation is CASSQVGSRTDTQYF.

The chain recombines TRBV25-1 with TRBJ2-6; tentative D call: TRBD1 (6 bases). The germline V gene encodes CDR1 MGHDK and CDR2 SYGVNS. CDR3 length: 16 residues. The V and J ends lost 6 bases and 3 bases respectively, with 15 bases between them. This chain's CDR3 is CASRSVGRGGANVLTF. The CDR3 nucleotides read TGTGCCAGCAGGAGCGTGGGCAGGGGTGGGGCCAACGTCCTGACTTTC.

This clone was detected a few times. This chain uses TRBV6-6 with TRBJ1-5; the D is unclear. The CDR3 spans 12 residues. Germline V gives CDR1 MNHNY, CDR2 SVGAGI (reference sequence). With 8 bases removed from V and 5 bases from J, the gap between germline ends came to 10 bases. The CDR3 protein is CASRVWDQPQHF. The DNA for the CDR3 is TGTGCCAGCCGCGTTTGGGATCAGCCCCAGCATTTT.

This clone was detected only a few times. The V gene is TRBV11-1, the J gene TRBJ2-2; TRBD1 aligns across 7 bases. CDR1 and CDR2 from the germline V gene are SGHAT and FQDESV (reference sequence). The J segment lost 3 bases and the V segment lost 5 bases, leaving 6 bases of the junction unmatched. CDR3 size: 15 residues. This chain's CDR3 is CASSPRGWHTGELFF. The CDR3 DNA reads TGTGCCAGCAGCCCCAGGGGGTGGCACACCGGGGAGCTGTTTTTT.

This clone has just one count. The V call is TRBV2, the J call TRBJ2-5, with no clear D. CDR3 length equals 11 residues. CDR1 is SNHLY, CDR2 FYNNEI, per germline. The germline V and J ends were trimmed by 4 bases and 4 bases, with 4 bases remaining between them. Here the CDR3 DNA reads TGTGCCAGCAGTGCCGGAGAGACCCAGTACTTC. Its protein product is CASSAGETQYF.

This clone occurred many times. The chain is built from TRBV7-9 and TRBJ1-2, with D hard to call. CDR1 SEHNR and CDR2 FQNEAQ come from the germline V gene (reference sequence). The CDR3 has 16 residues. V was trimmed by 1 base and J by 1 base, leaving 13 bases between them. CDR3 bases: TGTGCCAGCAGCTTAGGGCAAGCCCAGGATAACTATGGCTACACCTTC. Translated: CASSLGQAQDNYGYTF.

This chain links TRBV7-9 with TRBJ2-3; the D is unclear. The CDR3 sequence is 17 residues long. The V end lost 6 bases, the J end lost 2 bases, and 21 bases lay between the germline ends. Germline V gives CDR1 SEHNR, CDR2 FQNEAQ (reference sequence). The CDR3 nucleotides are TGTGCCAGCAGTTCCCGCAAAAATAAGGCCCTCACAGATACGCAGTATTTT. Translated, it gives CASSSRKNKALTDTQYF.

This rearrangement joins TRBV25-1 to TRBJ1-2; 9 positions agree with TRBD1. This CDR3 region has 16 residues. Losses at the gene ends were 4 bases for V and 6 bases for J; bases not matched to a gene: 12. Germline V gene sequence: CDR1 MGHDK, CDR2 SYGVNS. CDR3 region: CASSGGQGSFGHGYTF. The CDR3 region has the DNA TGTGCCAGCAGTGGGGGACAGGGAAGTTTTGGCCATGGCTACACCTTC.

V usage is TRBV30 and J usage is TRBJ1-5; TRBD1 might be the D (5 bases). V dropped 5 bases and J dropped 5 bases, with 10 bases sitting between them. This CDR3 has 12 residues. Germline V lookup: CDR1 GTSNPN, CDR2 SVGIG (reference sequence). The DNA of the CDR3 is TGTGCCTGGGGACCGGGGGATCAGCCCCAGCATTTT. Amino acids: CAWGPGDQPQHF.